This is a list of T cell receptor beta chains from one sample in a study of read filtering for tumor transcriptome and immune sequencing. From the reads, TCRdb called clonotypes with MiXCR, one entry per CDR3 protein. Seen here are over 45,000 distinct CDR3 sequences, approximately 12% observed once, and the top ten hold less than 15%. The sample was a population of CD138-negative cells sorted from bone marrow. These receptor sequences come from a donor at least 40 years old with multiple myeloma. Each CDR3 is given with its conserved first and last residue. D genes are given only for firm matches. Some rows have no size entry. The others give once, few or many, or a class for an expanded clone.

abundance: many
v_gene: TRBV6-1
j_gene: TRBJ2-6
d_gene: NA
CDR3aa: CASRTEPGSEFSGANVLTF
CDR3nt: TGTGCCAGCAGAACGGAACCGGGCTCCGAATTCTCTGGGGCCAACGTCCTGACTTTC

abundance: many
v_gene: TRBV4-2
j_gene: TRBJ2-3
d_gene: TRBD2
CDR3aa: CASSPSKRGYEAGTDTQYF
CDR3nt: TGTGCCAGCAGCCCATCAAAGCGGGGATATGAGGCGGGCACAGATACGCAGTATTTT

abundance: many
v_gene: TRBV5-1
j_gene: TRBJ2-7
d_gene: NA
CDR3aa: CASSLGWTNPSSYEQYF
CDR3nt: TGCGCCAGCAGCTTGGGGTGGACCAACCCGAGCTCCTACGAGCAGTACTTC

abundance: many
v_gene: TRBV30
j_gene: TRBJ1-5
d_gene: TRBD1
CDR3aa: CAWSTGGGNQPQHF
CDR3nt: TGTGCCTGGAGTACAGGGGGAGGTAATCAGCCCCAGCATTTT

abundance: many
v_gene: TRBV30
j_gene: TRBJ1-2
d_gene: NA
CDR3aa: CAWTRGDGYTF
CDR3nt: TGTGCCTGGACCCGCGGGGATGGCTACACCTTC

abundance: many
v_gene: TRBV20-1
j_gene: TRBJ2-5
d_gene: TRBD1
CDR3aa: CSARDRRDRPETQYF
CDR3nt: TGCAGTGCTAGAGACCGCCGGGACAGGCCCGAGACCCAGTACTTC

abundance: many
v_gene: TRBV5-1
j_gene: TRBJ2-5
d_gene: TRBD2
CDR3aa: CASSRGLVTHNGETQYF
CDR3nt: TGCGCCAGCAGCCGCGGACTAGTCACCCACAACGGGGAGACCCAGTACTTC

abundance: many
v_gene: TRBV6-6
j_gene: TRBJ2-3
d_gene: NA
CDR3aa: CASSYSPDSTDTQYF
CDR3nt: TGTGCCAGCAGTTACTCGCCAGACAGCACAGATACGCAGTATTTT

abundance: few
v_gene: TRBV6-1
j_gene: TRBJ2-5
d_gene: TRBD2
CDR3aa: CASRRPVAGSGETQYF
CDR3nt: TGTGCCAGCAGGAGGCCAGTAGCGGGCTCGGGAGAGACCCAGTACTTC

abundance: few
v_gene: TRBV7-2
j_gene: TRBJ1-5
d_gene: NA
CDR3aa: CASRPGSQDVHQPQHF
CDR3nt: TGTGCCAGCAGGCCGGGATCCCAGGACGTTCATCAGCCCCAGCATTTT

abundance: many
v_gene: TRBV7-9
j_gene: TRBJ2-5
d_gene: TRBD1
CDR3aa: CASSPRAQGPQETQYF
CDR3nt: TGTGCCAGCAGCCCCAGGGCACAGGGGCCCCAAGAGACCCAGTACTTC

abundance: many
v_gene: TRBV28
j_gene: TRBJ2-7
d_gene: TRBD1
CDR3aa: CASIGQGASYEQYF
CDR3nt: TGTGCCAGCATCGGACAGGGGGCCTCCTACGAGCAGTACTTC

abundance: many
v_gene: TRBV28
j_gene: TRBJ2-7
d_gene: TRBD1
CDR3aa: CASSLPGTESYEQYF
CDR3nt: TGTGCCAGCAGTTTACCGGGGACAGAATCCTACGAGCAGTACTTC

abundance: medium-sized
v_gene: TRBV10-3
j_gene: TRBJ2-1
d_gene: TRBD2
CDR3aa: CAIGGRASYNEQFF
CDR3nt: TGTGCCATCGGCGGGAGGGCCTCCTACAATGAGCAGTTCTTC

abundance: many
v_gene: TRBV28
j_gene: TRBJ2-1
d_gene: TRBD2
CDR3aa: CASSLSGSGRAYEQFF
CDR3nt: TGTGCCAGCAGTTTGTCCGGAAGCGGGAGGGCCTATGAGCAGTTCTTC

abundance: many
v_gene: TRBV27
j_gene: TRBJ1-6
d_gene: TRBD1
CDR3aa: CASSARTGAYNSPLHF
CDR3nt: TGTGCCAGCAGTGCGCGGACAGGCGCTTATAATTCACCCCTCCACTTT

abundance: many
v_gene: TRBV7-2
j_gene: TRBJ2-1
d_gene: TRBD1
CDR3aa: CASSLDRTGIREQFF
CDR3nt: TGTGCCAGCAGCTTAGATCGGACAGGGATTCGCGAGCAGTTCTTC

abundance: many
v_gene: TRBV6-5
j_gene: TRBJ1-1
d_gene: NA
CDR3aa: CASSRSFMNTEAFF
CDR3nt: TGTGCCAGCAGTAGGAGCTTCATGAACACTGAAGCTTTCTTT

abundance: many
v_gene: TRBV7-9
j_gene: TRBJ2-5
d_gene: TRBD1
CDR3aa: CASSSKEARGQETQYF
CDR3nt: TGTGCCAGCAGCAGCAAGGAGGCCAGGGGGCAAGAGACCCAGTACTTC

abundance: many
v_gene: TRBV5-1
j_gene: TRBJ2-7
d_gene: NA
CDR3aa: CASSAGDGTVGEQYF
CDR3nt: TGCGCCAGCAGCGCGGGGGACGGGACAGTCGGCGAGCAGTACTTC

abundance: many
v_gene: TRBV7-8
j_gene: TRBJ1-5
d_gene: NA
CDR3aa: CASSTGRDQPQHF
CDR3nt: TGTGCCAGCAGCACGGGAAGAGATCAGCCCCAGCATTTT

abundance: many
v_gene: TRBV11-3
j_gene: TRBJ2-3
d_gene: NA
CDR3aa: CASSSRRLPDTQYF
CDR3nt: TGTGCCAGCAGCTCCAGAAGGCTACCAGATACGCAGTATTTT

abundance: few
v_gene: TRBV27
j_gene: TRBJ1-5
d_gene: NA
CDR3aa: CASSFSGTKNQPQHF
CDR3nt: TGTGCCAGCAGTTTTTCTGGGACGAAAAATCAGCCCCAGCATTTT

abundance: many
v_gene: TRBV7-8
j_gene: TRBJ2-2
d_gene: TRBD1
CDR3aa: CASSLGETGVSGELFF
CDR3nt: TGTGCCAGCAGCTTAGGGGAGACAGGGGTGTCCGGGGAGCTGTTTTTT

abundance: many
v_gene: TRBV29-1
j_gene: TRBJ2-2
d_gene: TRBD1
CDR3aa: CSVEPDRVTGELFF
CDR3nt: TGCAGCGTTGAGCCGGACAGGGTCACCGGGGAGCTGTTTTTT

abundance: NA
v_gene: TRBV4-1
j_gene: TRBJ2-5
d_gene: TRBD1
CDR3aa: CASSQGDRDEETQYF
CDR3nt: TGCGCCAGCAGCCAGGGGGACAGGGACGAAGAGACCCAGTACTTC

abundance: many
v_gene: TRBV28
j_gene: TRBJ2-3
d_gene: NA
CDR3aa: CASSWGTDTQYF
CDR3nt: TGTGCCAGCAGTTGGGGAACCGATACGCAGTATTTT

abundance: many
v_gene: TRBV19
j_gene: TRBJ1-1
d_gene: NA
CDR3aa: CASRLRDTPGNTEAFF
CDR3nt: TGTGCCAGTAGACTTCGAGACACCCCAGGCAATACTGAAGCTTTCTTT

abundance: many
v_gene: TRBV27
j_gene: TRBJ2-1
d_gene: NA
CDR3aa: CASSHRAGRQFF
CDR3nt: TGTGCCAGCAGCCACCGGGCGGGGCGACAGTTCTTC

abundance: many
v_gene: TRBV6-5
j_gene: TRBJ2-3
d_gene: NA
CDR3aa: CASSKTDGTDTQYF
CDR3nt: TGTGCCAGCAGCAAAACGGACGGGACAGATACGCAGTATTTT

abundance: NA
v_gene: TRBV29-1
j_gene: TRBJ2-1
d_gene: NA
CDR3aa: CSVEVTSRDEQFF
CDR3nt: TGCAGCGTTGAGGTAACTAGCAGGGATGAGCAGTTCTTC

abundance: many
v_gene: TRBV5-1
j_gene: TRBJ1-1
d_gene: NA
CDR3aa: CASSLTGEPHEAFF
CDR3nt: TGCGCCAGCAGCTTGACAGGTGAACCCCATGAAGCTTTCTTT

abundance: many
v_gene: TRBV6-1
j_gene: TRBJ2-5
d_gene: NA
CDR3aa: CASILDTAGTQYF
CDR3nt: TGTGCCAGCATCCTTGACACGGCCGGGACCCAGTACTTC

abundance: many
v_gene: TRBV6-2/TRBV6-3
j_gene: TRBJ1-1
d_gene: NA
CDR3aa: CASSYGGAANTEAFF
CDR3nt: TGTGCCAGCAGTTACGGGGGTGCCGCGAACACTGAAGCTTTCTTT

abundance: many
v_gene: TRBV6-6
j_gene: TRBJ1-3
d_gene: NA
CDR3aa: CASSVSTGTFGNTIYF
CDR3nt: TGTGCCAGCAGCGTGTCTACCGGGACTTTCGGAAACACCATATATTTT

abundance: many
v_gene: TRBV5-4
j_gene: TRBJ2-1
d_gene: TRBD1
CDR3aa: CASSLVGSGQGQFF
CDR3nt: TGTGCCAGCAGCTTGGTAGGGTCGGGACAGGGGCAGTTCTTC

abundance: many
v_gene: TRBV5-4
j_gene: TRBJ1-2
d_gene: TRBD1
CDR3aa: CASTRPGQVYGYTF
CDR3nt: TGTGCCAGCACCCGACCGGGACAGGTTTATGGCTACACCTTC

abundance: many
v_gene: TRBV20-1
j_gene: TRBJ1-5
d_gene: NA
CDR3aa: CSARVGRTSNQPQHF
CDR3nt: TGCAGTGCTAGAGTAGGGCGTACTAGCAATCAGCCCCAGCATTTT

abundance: many
v_gene: TRBV5-6
j_gene: TRBJ1-5
d_gene: TRBD1
CDR3aa: CASSLGGGGQPQHF
CDR3nt: TGTGCCAGCAGCTTAGGAGGGGGCGGCCAGCCCCAGCATTTT

abundance: many
v_gene: TRBV5-1
j_gene: TRBJ2-1
d_gene: NA
CDR3aa: CASSLVFGTSYNEQFF
CDR3nt: TGCGCCAGCAGTTTAGTTTTTGGTACCTCGTACAATGAGCAGTTCTTC

abundance: many
v_gene: TRBV7-2
j_gene: TRBJ2-3
d_gene: TRBD1
CDR3aa: CASSFGRDRATDTQYF
CDR3nt: TGTGCCAGCAGCTTTGGCCGGGACAGGGCGACAGATACGCAGTATTTT

abundance: NA
v_gene: TRBV19
j_gene: TRBJ2-1
d_gene: TRBD2
CDR3aa: CASTIGSGSANEQFF
CDR3nt: TGTGCCAGTACGATTGGTAGCGGGAGTGCTAATGAGCAGTTCTTC

abundance: many
v_gene: TRBV20-1
j_gene: TRBJ2-1
d_gene: NA
CDR3aa: CSARLPSSREGSYNEQFF
CDR3nt: TGCAGTGCTAGACTACCTTCTAGCAGGGAAGGCTCTTACAATGAGCAGTTCTTC

abundance: many
v_gene: TRBV20-1
j_gene: TRBJ2-5
d_gene: TRBD2
CDR3aa: CSASGRADGVGQYF
CDR3nt: TGCAGTGCTAGCGGGAGGGCCGACGGGGTGGGCCAGTACTTC

abundance: many
v_gene: TRBV28
j_gene: TRBJ2-7
d_gene: NA
CDR3aa: CASNGRNYEQYF
CDR3nt: TGTGCCAGCAACGGTCGGAACTACGAGCAGTACTTC

abundance: many
v_gene: TRBV5-1
j_gene: TRBJ2-6
d_gene: NA
CDR3aa: CASSLQDGANVLTF
CDR3nt: TGCGCCAGCAGCTTGCAGGATGGGGCCAACGTCCTGACTTTC

abundance: many
v_gene: TRBV5-1
j_gene: TRBJ2-1
d_gene: NA
CDR3aa: CASSEGSPYNEQFF
CDR3nt: TGCGCCAGCAGCGAGGGATCGCCTTACAATGAGCAGTTCTTC

abundance: many
v_gene: TRBV10-3
j_gene: TRBJ1-3
d_gene: NA
CDR3aa: CAISESGPGVGNTIYF
CDR3nt: TGTGCCATCAGTGAGTCAGGCCCCGGGGTCGGAAACACCATATATTTT

abundance: many
v_gene: TRBV30
j_gene: TRBJ2-2
d_gene: TRBD2
CDR3aa: CAWTKTSNGELFF
CDR3nt: TGTGCCTGGACAAAGACTAGCAACGGGGAGCTGTTTTTT

abundance: NA
v_gene: TRBV7-8
j_gene: TRBJ1-5
d_gene: TRBD1
CDR3aa: CASARGQGRGQPQHF
CDR3nt: TGTGCCAGCGCGAGGGGACAGGGGCGCGGTCAGCCCCAGCATTTT

abundance: many
v_gene: TRBV10-3
j_gene: TRBJ2-1
d_gene: TRBD1
CDR3aa: CAISLGQSYNEQFF
CDR3nt: TGTGCCATCAGTCTGGGACAGTCCTACAATGAGCAGTTCTTC

abundance: many
v_gene: TRBV7-9
j_gene: TRBJ1-1
d_gene: NA
CDR3aa: CASSLGTTSTEAFF
CDR3nt: TGTGCCAGCAGCTTAGGGACGACTTCCACTGAAGCTTTCTTT

abundance: many
v_gene: TRBV6-2/TRBV6-3
j_gene: TRBJ2-3
d_gene: NA
CDR3aa: CASRIKSLRSNTQYF
CDR3nt: TGTGCCAGCAGGATAAAGAGCCTCCGTTCGAATACGCAGTATTTT

abundance: many
v_gene: TRBV20-1
j_gene: TRBJ2-1
d_gene: NA
CDR3aa: CSARINEQFF
CDR3nt: TGCAGTGCTAGAATAAATGAGCAGTTCTTC